This TCR beta chain was sequenced in a study of T cells expressing NK-cell markers. The CDR3 is made up of 18 amino acids. The germline gives CDR1 SGHVS, CDR2 FQNEAQ. TCRdb reprocessed the 5' RACE reads; each CDR3 protein has one entry and no DNA is given. The table gives about 540,000 distinct CDR3 sequences; the top ten clones make up around 3.3% of it. This clonotype was obtained from a man between 18 and 35 years old in good health. V gene TRBV7-8 combines with J gene TRBJ2-2; TCRdb returns TRBD1, unconfirmable since there is no DNA. The sequenced material came from blood T cells: a sorted CD56 or NKG2C T cell subset, CD4+ or CD8+ T cells, or bulk PBMC T cells (not recorded which). The CDR3 is CASSLVRLDRGFAGELFF. Based on the CDR3 plus reference TRBV7-8 and TRBJ2-2, the full variable domain is GAGVSQSPRYKVAKRGQDVALRCDPISGHVSLFWYQQALGQGPEFLTYFQNEAQLDKSGLPSDRFFAERPEGSVSTLKIQRTQQEDSAVYLCASSLVRLDRGFAGELFFGEGSRLTVL.